These 8 T cell receptor beta chains came from one sample sequenced in a study of human T cells and chemical hapten exposure. The time point: patch test 3, about 24 weeks after DPC sensitization. Specified treatment: therapeutic diphenylcyclopropenone sensitization with weekly scalp DPC. TCRdb redid the calling of the RACE reads with MiXCR, one entry per CDR3 protein. The table lists roughly 71,000 distinct CDR3 sequences, more than 9.5% of them singletons. Sequenced material: whole blood, taken in connection with sensitization to the hapten diphenylcyclopropenone (DPC). The origin of the receptors is a woman between 50 and 59 years old with alopecia areata. Some clones in this sample may be carry-over from other donors' samples.

V and J are TRBV2 and TRBJ2-2; D is uncertain. The V and J ends lost 3 bases and 7 bases respectively, with 9 bases between them. Per germline, CDR1 SNHLY and CDR2 FYNNEI. The CDR3 spans 13 residues. CDR3 residues: CASSDRPNGELFF. DNA of the CDR3: TGTGCCAGCAGTGACAGGCCGAACGGGGAGCTGTTTTTT.

V usage is TRBV27 and J usage is TRBJ2-3; D is perhaps TRBD2 (6 bases). Looked up from germline, CDR1 is MNHEY and CDR2 is SMNVEV (reference sequence). V was trimmed by 7 bases and J by 5 bases, leaving 16 bases between them. The CDR3 loop spans 14 amino acids. The CDR3 bases are TGTGCCAGCACCTTAGCGGAAGCCCGAGATACGCAGTATTTT. As protein: CASTLAEARDTQYF.

There are a few counts of this clonotype. The chain combines TRBV20-1 with TRBJ1-3; D is ambiguous. Germline V lookup: CDR1 DFQATT, CDR2 SNEGSKA (reference sequence). CDR3 length: 13 residues. V shed 0 bases and J shed 7 bases, with 10 bases lying between them. This chain's CDR3 is CSARDPTRNTIYF. CDR3 DNA sequence: TGCAGTGCTAGAGACCCCACCCGGAACACCATATATTTT.

The chain carries TRBV18 and TRBJ2-5; D may be TRBD1 (6 bases). The CDR3 has 17 residues. The germline CDR1 and CDR2 sequences are KGHSH and LQKENI. Trimming cost V 3 bases and J 2 bases, with 19 bases left between them. Written as DNA, the CDR3 is TGTGCCAGCTCACCTGCTTTCCGGGACATCTTACAAGAGACCCAGTACTTC. Amino acids: CASSPAFRDILQETQYF. Complete variable domain (other parts from reference TRBV18 and TRBJ2-5): NAGVMQNPRHLVRRRGQEARLRCSPMKGHSHVYWYRQLPEEGLKFMVYLQKENIIDESGMPKERFSAEFPKEGPSILRIQQVVRGDSAAYFCASSPAFRDILQETQYFGPGTRLLVL.

This clonotype was picked up a small number of times. The conserved closing phenylalanine or tryptophan is absent in this CDR3, likely reflecting a read error. The DNA is left out, because the CDR3 cannot be placed on it with certainty; the CDR3 is given as TCRdb lists it. V usage is TRBV4-3 and J usage is TRBJ2-7; the table's D gene call, TRBD1, was not cross checked with the DNA. Per the germline V gene, CDR1 is LGHNA and CDR2 is YSLEER. A total of 13 residues make up the CDR3, ends included. The CDR3 region is CASSQDGTFLHRR.

This clonotype has ten or more counts. The rearrangement joins TRBV28 to TRBJ1-2; D is unresolved. CDR1 and CDR2 (germline): MDHEN, SYDVKM. The CDR3 covers 12 residues. V was clipped by 5 bases and J by 3 bases, with 7 bases between them. CDR3 nucleotides: TGTGCCAGCAGTCTACGGGACTATGGCTACACCTTC. As protein: CASSLRDYGYTF.

Details on this clonotype: The junction departs from the called germline gene at one end, perhaps through a read error. The chain couples TRBV4-2 to TRBJ2-5; 11 positions agree with TRBD2. There are 19 residues in the CDR3. CDR1 and CDR2 from the germline V gene are LGHNA and YNFKEQ. The CDR3 spells CASSKDRASGRPRQETQYF. CDR3 nucleotides: TGTGCCAGCAGCAAAGATCGGGCTAGCGGGAGGCCTCGCCAAGAGACCCAGTACTTC.

This clonotype has at least ten counts. The chain carries TRBV28 and TRBJ1-4; D might be TRBD1 (5 bases). Germline CDR1 MDHEN, CDR2 SYDVKM. Trimming stripped 5 bases from V and 1 base from J, with 11 bases between. This CDR3 is 15 amino acids long. CDR3 sequence reads: CASSVVGVTNEKLFF. In DNA form, the CDR3 reads TGTGCCAGCAGTGTGGTGGGGGTAACTAATGAAAAACTGTTTTTT.